This entry lists 18 T cell receptor beta chains sequenced from one sample in a study of blood T cell repertoires in COVID-19. Sequenced by immunoSEQ multiplex PCR; TCRdb stores in-frame clones only, minus some. The sample holds 300,000 to 450,000 clones, about 89% seen once. Sequenced input: peripheral blood. These receptors all come from a woman aged 55 to 70 with COVID-19, enrolled during active disease.

The V gene is TRBV28, the J gene TRBJ1-2; TRBD1 agrees at 11 bases. The CDR3 contains 15 residues. V was pared by 6 bases and J by 7 bases, with 10 bases of the junction left unmatched. Germline loops: CDR1 MDHEN, CDR2 SYDVKM. The chain's CDR3 is CASRPPGTGGPGYTF. In DNA, the CDR3 is TGTGCCAGCAGGCCCCCCGGGACAGGGGGGCCTGGCTACACCTTC.

This clone was detected only once. The J gene is TRBJ1-1, the V gene TRBV5-6; 8 bases line up with TRBD1. V lost 3 bases, J lost 2 bases, and 3 bases stayed unmatched. Germline V gene lookup returns CDR1 SGHDT and CDR2 YYEEEE. The CDR3 has 14 residues. The CDR3 bases are TGTGCCAGCAGCTGGGACAGGCTAAACACTGAAGCTTTCTTT. Its protein product is CASSWDRLNTEAFF.

This clone was counted only a few times. This chain links TRBV18 with TRBJ2-3; D may be TRBD2 (6 bases). The V gene's germline CDR1 is KGHSH and CDR2 LQKENI. This CDR3 has 15 amino acids. Deletions cut 2 bases from V and 1 base from J, with 10 bases between. CDR3 amino acids: CASSPFGGRTDTQYF. CDR3 DNA: TGTGCCAGCTCACCATTTGGAGGGCGCACAGATACGCAGTATTTT.

The chain is built from TRBV3-1 (or the pseudogene TRBV3-2) and TRBJ2-3, with TRBD2 matching 11 bases. The V segment lost 4 bases and the J segment 2 bases; nucleotides outside the gene matches: 11. Germline lookup yields CDR1 LGHDT and CDR2 YNNKEL (reference sequence). The CDR3 spans 18 residues. CDR3 nucleotides: TGTGCCAGCAGCCCAAACGGGCTAGCGGGGGGTATCACAGATACGCAGTATTTT. This codes for CASSPNGLAGGITDTQYF.

The V gene is TRBV5-1, the J gene TRBJ1-2, with unresolved D. The CDR3 has 15 residues. Trimming pared 4 bases from V and 4 bases from J, leaving 17 bases between. Germline V gene lookup returns CDR1 SGHRS and CDR2 YFSETQ. CDR3 DNA sequence: TGCGCCAGCAGCCCGAGAGGTCCAGTCCCCTATGGCTACACCTTC. This encodes CASSPRGPVPYGYTF. The full variable domain, its missing parts supplied by reference TRBV5-1 and TRBJ1-2, is KAGVTQTPRYLIKTRGQQVTLSCSPISGHRSVSWYQQTPGQGLQFLFEYFSETQRNKGNFPGRFSGRQFSNSRSEMNVSTLELGDSALYLCASSPRGPVPYGYTFGSGTRLTVV.

The chain recombines TRBV7-3 with TRBJ1-6, with D possibly TRBD1 on 6 matching bases. The CDR3 runs to 15 residues. Trimming removed 2 bases from V and 7 bases from J, with 12 bases in between. Looked up from germline, CDR1 is SGHTA and CDR2 is FQGTGA. The CDR3, as DNA: TGTGCCAGCAGCTTATCAGGGGCCGAAAATTCACCCCTCCACTTT. Protein sequence: CASSLSGAENSPLHF.

This clone has only one observation. The chain uses TRBV23-1 and TRBJ2-1; 7 nucleotides agree with TRBD2. TRBV23-1 is given ORF status, its function remaining uncertain. V trimming: 0 bases; J trimming: 4 bases; junction bases outside the gene matches: 6. The CDR3 contains 16 residues. This chain's CDR3 is CASSQSRGGSYNEQFF. Written as DNA, the CDR3 is TGCGCCAGCAGTCAATCTAGGGGCGGGAGTTACAATGAGCAGTTCTTC.

The rearrangement links TRBV20-1 to TRBJ1-2; 8 nucleotides match TRBD1. CDR3 length equals 14 residues. The junction had 5 bases not matched to a gene; V was cut back by 5 bases and J by 0 bases. Germline CDR1 DFQATT, CDR2 SNEGSKA (reference sequence). This chain's CDR3 is CSACDRGANYGYTF. CDR3 DNA sequence: TGCAGTGCTTGTGACAGGGGAGCTAACTATGGCTACACCTTC.

V usage is TRBV28 and J usage is TRBJ1-1; D gene ambiguous. The CDR3 has 14 residues. Germline CDR1 is MDHEN and CDR2 is SYDVKM. Trimming removed 1 base at V and 7 bases at J, with 13 bases between. The CDR3 nucleotides read TGTGCCAGCAGTTTATTATCGGGGAATAGTGAAGCTTTCTTT. It is translated as CASSLLSGNSEAFF. Full variable domain (remainder filled in from reference TRBV28 and TRBJ1-1): DVKVTQSSRYLVKRTGEKVFLECVQDMDHENMFWYRQDPGLGLRLIYFSYDVKMKEKGDIPEGYSVSREKKERFSLILESASTNQTSMYLCASSLLSGNSEAFFGQGTRLTVV.

This clone came up once. The chain employs TRBV18 and TRBJ2-1, with 11 positions matching TRBD2. Germline V gene lookup returns CDR1 KGHSH and CDR2 LQKENI. This CDR3 has 17 residues. J lost 4 bases, V lost 3 bases, and 8 bases had no gene match. CDR3 amino acids: CASSPNLLAGEYNEQFF. CDR3 sequence (DNA): TGTGCCAGCTCACCGAACTTACTAGCGGGGGAATACAATGAGCAGTTCTTC.

This clone was counted a single time. The chain links TRBV2 to TRBJ2-2; 7 bases are a match to TRBD2. Germline CDR1 is SNHLY and CDR2 is FYNNEI. V was clipped by 3 bases and J by 3 bases; unmatched bases: 4. The CDR3 extends over 15 amino acids. The DNA for the CDR3 is TGTGCCAGCAGTGATGCCGCGGGGGACACCGGGGAGCTGTTTTTT. This encodes CASSDAAGDTGELFF.

This chain joins TRBV5-4 and TRBJ2-1, with no clear D. Trimming shortened V by 0 bases and J by 6 bases, and 7 bases separated the two germline ends. The CDR3 is 13 residues long. Germline loops: CDR1 SGHNT, CDR2 YYREEE (reference sequence). The CDR3 sequence: CASSLARANEQFF. The CDR3 DNA is TGTGCCAGCAGCTTGGCGCGAGCCAATGAGCAGTTCTTC.

The chain uses TRBV11-3 and TRBJ2-2; D uncertain. V shed 3 bases and J shed 1 base, with 6 bases lying between them. Looked up from germline, CDR1 is SGHNT and CDR2 is YENEEA. The CDR3 is 14 residues long. The CDR3 nucleotides read TGTGCCAGCAGCTTGACTCGGAACACCGGGGAGCTGTTTTTT. Translation: CASSLTRNTGELFF.

The chain combines TRBV7-6 with TRBJ2-6, with TRBD2 identical over 13 bases. The CDR3 length is 18 residues. Germline V CDR1 and CDR2: SGHVS, FNYEAQ. J lost 2 bases, V lost 4 bases, and 5 bases had no gene match. The CDR3 region has the DNA TGTGCCAGCAGCTCTTCAGGACTAGCGGGGGCTGGGGCCAACGTCCTGACTTTC. It specifies CASSSSGLAGAGANVLTF.

V and J are TRBV27 and TRBJ1-2; possibly TRBD1 for D (5 bases). The germline V gene encodes CDR1 MNHEY and CDR2 SMNVEV (reference sequence). The V gene lost 2 bases and the J gene lost 3 bases, with 13 bases spanning the gap. This CDR3 spans 15 amino acids. CDR3 loop: CASSLKAGTHYGYTF. Here the CDR3 DNA reads TGTGCCAGCAGTTTAAAGGCAGGGACTCACTATGGCTACACCTTC.

The rearrangement links TRBV2 to TRBJ2-5; D may be TRBD1 (6 bases). Germline V gene data show CDR1 as SNHLY and CDR2 as FYNNEI. The ends were cut back, 6 bases at V and 5 bases at J, with 19 bases in the middle. The CDR3 extends over 15 amino acids. DNA of the CDR3: TGTGCCAGCAGACTCGAAAATACAGGGATGGAGACCCAGTACTTC. It specifies CASRLENTGMETQYF.

This chain uses TRBV7-3 with TRBJ2-1; 7 bases line up with TRBD1. The CDR3 runs to 18 residues. Germline values: CDR1 SGHTA, CDR2 FQGTGA. J lost 4 bases, V lost 1 base, and 13 bases had no gene match. In nucleotides, the CDR3 is TGTGCCAGCAGCTTAAACGCGGGCCCCGCGACAGGGTACAATGAGCAGTTCTTC. This codes for CASSLNAGPATGYNEQFF.

This chain links TRBV5-5 with TRBJ2-7, with D maybe TRBD1 (5 bases). CDR1 and CDR2 from the germline V gene are SGHKS and YYEKEE (reference sequence). The V end was cut by 0 bases, the J end by 2 bases, with 12 bases between. This CDR3 contains 15 residues. The CDR3 here is CASSLAQGIPYEQYF. DNA of the CDR3: TGTGCCAGCAGCTTGGCGCAGGGCATACCCTACGAGCAGTACTTC. The variable domain in full, completed from reference TRBV5-5 and TRBJ2-7, reads DAGVTQSPTHLIKTRGQQVTLRCSPISGHKSVSWYQQVLGQGPQFIFQYYEKEERGRGNFPDRFSARQFPNYSSELNVNALLLGDSALYLCASSLAQGIPYEQYFGPGTRLTVT.